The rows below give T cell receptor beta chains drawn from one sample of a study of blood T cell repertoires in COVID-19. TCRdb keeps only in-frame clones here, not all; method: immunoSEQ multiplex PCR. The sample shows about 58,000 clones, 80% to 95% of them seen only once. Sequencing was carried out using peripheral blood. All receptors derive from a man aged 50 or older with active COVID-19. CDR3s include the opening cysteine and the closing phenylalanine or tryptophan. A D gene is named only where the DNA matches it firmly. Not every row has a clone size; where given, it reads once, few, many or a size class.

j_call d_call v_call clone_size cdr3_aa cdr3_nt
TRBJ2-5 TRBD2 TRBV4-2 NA CASSQGNGAGEETQYF TGTGCCAGCAGCCAAGGCAACGGAGCGGGGGAAGAGACCCAGTACTTC
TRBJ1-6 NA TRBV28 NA CASRPNLVVLPALSSYNSPLHF TGTGCCAGCAGGCCAAATCTCGTAGTCCTTCCCGCCCTTAGCTCCTATAATTCACCCCTCCACTTT
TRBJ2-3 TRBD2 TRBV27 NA CASGGLAGGPSTDTQYF TGTGCCAGCGGAGGACTAGCGGGAGGACCTAGCACAGATACGCAGTATTTT
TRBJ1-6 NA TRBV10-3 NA CAIKSISYNSPLHF TGTGCCATCAAGAGCATCTCCTATAATTCACCCCTCCACTTT
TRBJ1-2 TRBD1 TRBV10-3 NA CAITPGTGDNYGYTF TGTGCCATCACCCCCGGGACAGGGGATAATTATGGCTACACCTTC
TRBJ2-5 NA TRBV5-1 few CASSPNQETQYF TGCGCCAGCAGCCCAAACCAAGAGACCCAGTACTTC
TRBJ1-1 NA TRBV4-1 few CASSQLFSKNTEAFF TGCGCCAGCAGCCAACTATTTTCCAAGAACACTGAAGCTTTCTTT
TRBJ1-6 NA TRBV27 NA CASSLRPRYSPLHF TGTGCCAGCAGTTTACGTCCGCGGTATTCACCCCTCCACTTT
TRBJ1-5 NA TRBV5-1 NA CASSLGLRGNQPQHF TGCGCCAGCAGCTTGGGCTTGAGGGGCAATCAGCCCCAGCATTTT
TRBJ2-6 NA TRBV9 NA CASSVDVQGSGANVLTF TGTGCCAGCAGCGTAGACGTTCAGGGCTCTGGGGCCAACGTCCTGACTTTC
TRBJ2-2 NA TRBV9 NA CASSLHRDTGELFF TGTGCCAGCAGCCTTCACAGGGATACCGGGGAGCTGTTTTTT
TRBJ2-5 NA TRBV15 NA CATSRGGVAETQYF TGTGCCACCAGCAGGGGGGGTGTTGCGGAGACCCAGTACTTC
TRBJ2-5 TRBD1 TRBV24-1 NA CATSDIRQGQETQYF TGTGCCACCAGTGATATTCGACAGGGACAAGAGACCCAGTACTTC
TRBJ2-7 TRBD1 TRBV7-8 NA CASSLGQGPTVEQYF TGTGCCAGCAGCTTAGGACAGGGCCCCACCGTCGAGCAGTACTTC
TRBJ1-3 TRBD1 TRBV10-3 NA CAISEGTGTGNTIYF TGTGCCATCAGTGAGGGGACAGGAACTGGAAACACCATATATTTT
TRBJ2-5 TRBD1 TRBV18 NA CASSRTGRETQYF TGTGCCAGCTCTCGGACAGGGCGTGAGACCCAGTACTTC